This T cell receptor (beta chain) was sequenced for a study of T cell responses to AZD1222 COVID-19 vaccine. Trimming took 3 bases from V and 5 from J, leaving 4 bases between them. Germline V gene sequence: CDR1 MNHEY, CDR2 SVGEGT. This CDR3 spans 11 amino acids. Repertoires were generated with immunoSEQ multiplex PCR, while TCRdb's copy carries only in-frame clones and drops some. The top ten clones hold over 10% of a sample with approximately 120,000 clones, approximately 85% of them seen once. This clone came up once. Other DNA sequences from this sample encode an identical CDR3 as well. This TCR was recovered from an adult in good health. Specimen: peripheral blood, collected on day 0 of MenACWY control vaccination. The rearrangement joins TRBV6-2 or TRBV6-3 to TRBJ2-5; D unclear. CDR3 amino acids: CASSYTETQYF. CDR3 sequence (DNA): TGTGCCAGCAGTTATACGGAGACCCAGTACTTC.